This is a list of T cell receptor beta chains from one sample in a study of blood T cell repertoires in COVID-19. Clones were sequenced by immunoSEQ multiplex PCR, and TCRdb holds only the in-frame ones, with some missing. The sample lists 250,000 to 350,000 clones, approximately 88% seen once, with approximately 1.5% in the top ten. Sequenced material: peripheral blood. The receptor source for this set is a human donor with COVID-19, enrolled during active disease. The donor label of this sample is uncertain. The CDR3 runs from the conserved cysteine through the conserved F or W. D genes are given only for firm matches. Clone size, where shown, is once, few, many, or a class for clones that have expanded.

j_call d_call clone_size v_call cdr3_nt cdr3_aa
TRBJ1-2 - - TRBV2 TGTGCCAGCAGTGATGAGCGGGGCAGTAACTATGGCTACACCTTC CASSDERGSNYGYTF
TRBJ1-4 - - TRBV11-3 TGTGCCAGCAGCTTAGAGGCAGGGCCCTATGAAAAACTGTTTTTT CASSLEAGPYEKLFF
TRBJ2-1 - - TRBV18 TGTGCCAGCTCACCAGGGCGCTCCTACAATGAGCAGTTCTTC CASSPGRSYNEQFF
TRBJ2-7 TRBD2 - TRBV13 TGTGCCAGCAGCTTAGGTCGACTAGCGGGGCCCTACGAGCAGTACTTC CASSLGRLAGPYEQYF
TRBJ1-5 - - TRBV6-5 TGTGCCAGCAAGACAAGCAATCAGCCCCAGCATTTT CASKTSNQPQHF
TRBJ2-2 TRBD2 - TRBV19 TGTGCCAGCAGTCAAAGGGAGCGGGACGGGGAGCTGTTTTTT CASSQRERDGELFF
TRBJ2-7 TRBD2 - TRBV11-2 TGTGCCAGCAGCTCTGGACTAGCGGGAGGGACCAAGTACTTC CASSSGLAGGTKYF
TRBJ2-3 - - TRBV13 TGTGCCAGCAGCCCTCAGGGGACAGATACGCAGTATTTT CASSPQGTDTQYF
TRBJ1-2 - - TRBV28 TGTGCCAGCAGGGGAGGGGGGAGCTATGGCTACACCTTC CASRGGGSYGYTF
TRBJ2-1 TRBD2 - TRBV6-5 TGTGCCGCCGGGCGGGAGGGCCTTGGTGAGCAGTTCTTC CAAGREGLGEQFF
TRBJ2-7 - - TRBV11-2 TGTGCCAGCAGCTTAGGTACGGGGAGGAAAAACGAGCAGTACTTC CASSLGTGRKNEQYF
TRBJ1-1 - - TRBV19 TGTGCCAGTATGAGGCTGGTCGGGGGAACTGAAGCTTTCTTT CASMRLVGGTEAFF
TRBJ1-3 - once TRBV11-2 TGTGCCAGCAGCTTCTTACAGGGCTCTGGAAACACCATATATTTT CASSFLQGSGNTIYF
TRBJ1-1 TRBD1 - TRBV29-1 TGCAGCGTTCATGAATCAGGGGGCCGCACTGAAGCTTTCTTT CSVHESGGRTEAFF
TRBJ1-3 - - TRBV28 TGTGCCAGCAGACAATCGCTGAACCGCCCAAGCTCTGGAAACACCATATATTTT CASRQSLNRPSSGNTIYF
TRBJ1-4 - - TRBV3-1/TRBV3-2 TGTGCCAGCAGCCAAGCCGTTCGGGAAAAACTGTTTTTT CASSQAVREKLFF
TRBJ1-1 TRBD1 - TRBV28 TGTGAGACCCGGGACAGGGCGAGGAGCACTGAAGCTTTCTTT CETRDRARSTEAFF
TRBJ2-3 - - TRBV21-1 TGTGCCAGCAGCAAAGAGGGGACTAGCGAAGACACCACAGATACGCAGTATTTT CASSKEGTSEDTTDTQYF
TRBJ2-1 TRBD2 - TRBV6-6 TGTGCCAGCAGCTCGACATCGACTAGCGGTTTAAATGAGCAGTTCTTC CASSSTSTSGLNEQFF
TRBJ2-7 - once TRBV6-5 TGTGCCAGCAGTTCCCGGTCCGGGGCGGGGGCAGGGGACTTC CASSSRSGAGAGDF
TRBJ2-1 TRBD2 - TRBV3-1/TRBV3-2 TGTGCCAGCAGCCAAGTGGCCCCGGGACTAGCTGGGAATGAGCAGTTCTTC CASSQVAPGLAGNEQFF
TRBJ2-1 - - TRBV11-1 TGTGCCAGCAGTCCAGGGGCTCCTCGTAGGAATGAGCAGTTCTTC CASSPGAPRRNEQFF
TRBJ2-2 - - TRBV7-2 TGTGCCAGCAGCTTAACGTCGGGGATGAGCACCGGGGAGCTGTTTTTT CASSLTSGMSTGELFF
TRBJ2-3 TRBD1 - TRBV25-1 TGTGCCAGCAGTTCAGGGGGAGACACAGATACGCAGTATTTT CASSSGGDTDTQYF
TRBJ2-1 TRBD2 once TRBV11-2 TGTGCCAGCAGCTTCCCGGCTAGCGGAGGCGGGAATGAGCAGTTCTTC CASSFPASGGGNEQFF
TRBJ1-5 TRBD1 - TRBV19 TGTGCCAGTAGTATAAGGACAGGGGAGCCTCAGCCCCAGCATTTT CASSIRTGEPQPQHF
TRBJ2-7 TRBD1 - TRBV6-6 TGTGCCAGCAGCCAGGACAGGGGGCGCGAGCAGTACTTC CASSQDRGREQYF
TRBJ2-3 TRBD2 - TRBV3-1/TRBV3-2 TGTGCCAGCAGCCGGGGACTAGCGGATCTCACAGATACGCAGTATTTT CASSRGLADLTDTQYF
TRBJ2-7 - - TRBV27 TGTGCCAGCAACTCCCCTGGGGCACCACGGTACGAGCAGTACTTC CASNSPGAPRYEQYF
TRBJ1-6 TRBD1 few TRBV10-3 TGTGCCATCAGTGACCCTGGACAGGGGATGAATTCACCCCTCCACTTT CAISDPGQGMNSPLHF
TRBJ2-1 - - TRBV6-6 TGTGCCAGCAGTCACCCCTCACTAGCAGCCTCGGGGAATGAGCAGTTCTTC CASSHPSLAASGNEQFF
TRBJ2-1 - - TRBV6-1 TGTGCCAGCAGTGCCTTGCGGGGTGGGAATGAGCAGTTCTTC CASSALRGGNEQFF
TRBJ1-1 - - TRBV3-1/TRBV3-2 TGTGCCAGCAGCCGACAGAAAGACACTGAAGCTTTCTTT CASSRQKDTEAFF
TRBJ2-1 - - TRBV29-1 TGCAGCGTAAAGACTTGGGACTCCTCGTACTACAATGAGCAGTTCTTC CSVKTWDSSYYNEQFF
TRBJ1-1 - - TRBV10-3 TGTGCCATCAGTGTGGCAGTTGGGAACACTGAAGCTTTCTTT CAISVAVGNTEAFF
TRBJ2-7 TRBD2 - TRBV5-3 TGTGCCAGAAGCTTGGCCAAGGGCGGGAGACGACCTAAAGAGCAGTACTTC CARSLAKGGRRPKEQYF
TRBJ1-2 - - TRBV3-1/TRBV3-2 TGTGCCAGCAGCCAAGATTCGGCCAGGGGAAATGGCTACACCTTC CASSQDSARGNGYTF
TRBJ2-3 - - TRBV6-1 TGTGCCAGCAGTGAAGAAGCGGCGAGCACAGATACGCAGTATTTT CASSEEAASTDTQYF
TRBJ2-5 TRBD2 once TRBV7-3 TGTGCCAGCCGCGGAGCTAGCGGCGTCCCCTTCCAAGAGACCCAGTACTTC CASRGASGVPFQETQYF
TRBJ2-1 - - TRBV30 TGTGCCTGGAGCGACCTCGGGACCTACAATGAGCAGTTCTTC CAWSDLGTYNEQFF
TRBJ1-1 - few TRBV28 TGTGCCAGCAGCGAATTCCGTGGGAGTGGGGCTTTCTTT CASSEFRGSGAFF
TRBJ2-2 TRBD1 - TRBV2 TGTGCCAGCAGTGTAGGGACAGGGTCCTTCGGGGAGCTGTTTTTT CASSVGTGSFGELFF
TRBJ1-3 - - TRBV5-5 TGTGCCAGCAGTCACAGGGAAGGCACCATATATTTT CASSHREGTIYF